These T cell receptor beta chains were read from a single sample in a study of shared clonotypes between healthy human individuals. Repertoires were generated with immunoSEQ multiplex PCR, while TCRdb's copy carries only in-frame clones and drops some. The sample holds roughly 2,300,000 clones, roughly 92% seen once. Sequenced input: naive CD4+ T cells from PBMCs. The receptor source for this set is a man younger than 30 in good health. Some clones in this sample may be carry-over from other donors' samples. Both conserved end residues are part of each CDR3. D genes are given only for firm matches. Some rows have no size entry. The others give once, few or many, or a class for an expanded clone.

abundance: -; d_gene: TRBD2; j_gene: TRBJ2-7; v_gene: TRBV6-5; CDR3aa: CASSPGLASYEQYF; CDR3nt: TGTGCCAGCAGCCCGGGACTAGCGAGCTACGAGCAGTACTTC
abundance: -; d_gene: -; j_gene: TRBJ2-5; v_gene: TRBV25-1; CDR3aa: CASSEGGAAQQETQYF; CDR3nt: TGTGCCAGCAGTGAAGGCGGGGCCGCCCAACAAGAGACCCAGTACTTC
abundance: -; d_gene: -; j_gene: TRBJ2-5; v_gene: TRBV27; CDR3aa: CASSFGEQETQYF; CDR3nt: TGTGCCAGCAGTTTTGGGGAACAAGAGACCCAGTACTTC
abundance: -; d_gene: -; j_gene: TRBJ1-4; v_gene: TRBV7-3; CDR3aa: CASSRGGPNEKLFF; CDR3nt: TGTGCCAGCAGCCGAGGGGGACCCAATGAAAAACTGTTTTTT
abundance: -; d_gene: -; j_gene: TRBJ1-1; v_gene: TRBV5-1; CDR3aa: CASSLGGQGTEAFF; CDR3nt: TGCGCCAGCAGCCTGGGAGGGCAGGGGACTGAAGCTTTCTTT
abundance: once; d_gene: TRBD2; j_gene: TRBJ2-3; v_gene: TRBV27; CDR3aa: CASSHEAAGGPTDTQYF; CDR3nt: TGTGCCAGCAGTCACGAGGCAGCGGGAGGGCCGACAGATACGCAGTATTTT
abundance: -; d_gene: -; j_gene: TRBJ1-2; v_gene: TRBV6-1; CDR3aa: CASRAGPNYGYTF; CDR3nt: TGTGCCAGCAGGGCAGGACCTAACTATGGCTACACCTTC
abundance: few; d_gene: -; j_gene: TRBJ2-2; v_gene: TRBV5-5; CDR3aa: CASSSSGELFF; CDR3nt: TGTGCCAGCAGCTCATCCGGGGAGCTGTTTTTT
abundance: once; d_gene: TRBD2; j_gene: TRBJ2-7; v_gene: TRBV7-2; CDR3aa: CASSLVREGRYEQYF; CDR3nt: TGTGCCAGCAGCTTAGTACGGGAGGGACGGTACGAGCAGTACTTC
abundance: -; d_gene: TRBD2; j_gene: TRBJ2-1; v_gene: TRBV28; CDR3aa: CASSPSSGSGYNEQFF; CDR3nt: TGTGCCAGCAGTCCCTCTAGCGGGAGCGGCTACAATGAGCAGTTCTTC
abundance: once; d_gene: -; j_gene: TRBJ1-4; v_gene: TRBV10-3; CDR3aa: CAISEADFTGLREKLFF; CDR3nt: TGTGCCATCAGTGAGGCAGATTTCACAGGGTTACGCGAAAAACTGTTTTTT
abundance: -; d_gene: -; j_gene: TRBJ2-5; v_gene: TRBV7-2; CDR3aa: CASRGWGETQYF; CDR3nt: TGTGCCAGCAGAGGGTGGGGAGAGACCCAGTACTTC
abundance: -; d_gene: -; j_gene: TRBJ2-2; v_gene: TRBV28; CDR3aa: CASSLWAGGSASGYANTGELFF; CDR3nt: TGTGCCAGCAGTTTATGGGCAGGGGGGTCTGCTAGCGGTTACGCGAACACCGGGGAGCTGTTTTTT
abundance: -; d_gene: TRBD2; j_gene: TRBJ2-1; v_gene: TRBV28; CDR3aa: CASRASGRRNEQFF; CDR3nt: TGTGCCAGCAGAGCTAGCGGGAGGCGTAATGAGCAGTTCTTC
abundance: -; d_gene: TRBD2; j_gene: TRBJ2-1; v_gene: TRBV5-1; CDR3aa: CASSSPGLGPLLDEQFF; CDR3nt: TGCGCCAGCAGCTCGCCGGGACTAGGGCCTTTGTTGGATGAGCAGTTCTTC
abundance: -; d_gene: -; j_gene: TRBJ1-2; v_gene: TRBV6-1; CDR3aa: CASSENRISNSGYTF; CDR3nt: TGTGCCAGCAGTGAAAATAGGATATCCAACTCTGGCTACACCTTC
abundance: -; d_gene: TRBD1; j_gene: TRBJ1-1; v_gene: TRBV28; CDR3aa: CASSSTDRVF; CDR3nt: TGTGCCAGCAGTTCCACGGACAGGGTCTTT
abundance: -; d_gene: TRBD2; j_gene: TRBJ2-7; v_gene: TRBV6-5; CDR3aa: CASSPQAGGVHEQYF; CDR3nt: TGTGCCAGCAGTCCCCAAGCGGGAGGGGTCCACGAGCAGTACTTC
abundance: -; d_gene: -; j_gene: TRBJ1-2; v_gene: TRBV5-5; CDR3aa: CASSPQGHPYGYTF; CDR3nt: TGTGCCAGCAGCCCACAGGGTCACCCCTATGGCTACACCTTC